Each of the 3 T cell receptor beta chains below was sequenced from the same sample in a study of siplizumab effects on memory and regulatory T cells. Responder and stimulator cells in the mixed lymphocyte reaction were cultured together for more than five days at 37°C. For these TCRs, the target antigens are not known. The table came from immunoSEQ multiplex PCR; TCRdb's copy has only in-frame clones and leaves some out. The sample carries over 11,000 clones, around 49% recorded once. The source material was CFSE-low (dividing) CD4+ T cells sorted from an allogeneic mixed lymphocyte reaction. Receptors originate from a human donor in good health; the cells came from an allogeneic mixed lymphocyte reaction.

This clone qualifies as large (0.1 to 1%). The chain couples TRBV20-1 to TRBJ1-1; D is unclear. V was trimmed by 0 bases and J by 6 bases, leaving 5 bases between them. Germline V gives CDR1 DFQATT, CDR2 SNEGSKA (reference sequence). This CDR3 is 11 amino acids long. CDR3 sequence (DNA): TGCAGTGCTAGAGACCCCCCTGAAGCTTTCTTT. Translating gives CSARDPPEAFF.

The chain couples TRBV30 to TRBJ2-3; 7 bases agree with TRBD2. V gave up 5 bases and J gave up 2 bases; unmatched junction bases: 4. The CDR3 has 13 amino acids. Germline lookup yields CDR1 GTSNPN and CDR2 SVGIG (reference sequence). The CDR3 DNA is TGTGCCTGGGAGCGGGGACTCACAGATACGCAGTATTTT. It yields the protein CAWERGLTDTQYF.

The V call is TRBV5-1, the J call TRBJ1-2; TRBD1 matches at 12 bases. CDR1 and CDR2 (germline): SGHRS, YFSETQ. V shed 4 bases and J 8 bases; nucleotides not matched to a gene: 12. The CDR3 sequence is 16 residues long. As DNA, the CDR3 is TGCGCCAGCAGCATCAAACCGGGACAGGGGGCGAGCGGCTACACCTTC. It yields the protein CASSIKPGQGASGYTF.